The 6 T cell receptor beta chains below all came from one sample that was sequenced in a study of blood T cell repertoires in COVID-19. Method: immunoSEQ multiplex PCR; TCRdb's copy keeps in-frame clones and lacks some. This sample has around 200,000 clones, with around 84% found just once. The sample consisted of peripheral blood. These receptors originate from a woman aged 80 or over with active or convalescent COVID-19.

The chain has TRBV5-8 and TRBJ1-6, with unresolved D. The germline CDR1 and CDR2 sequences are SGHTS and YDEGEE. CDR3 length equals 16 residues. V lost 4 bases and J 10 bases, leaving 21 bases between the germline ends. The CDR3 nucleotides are TGTGCCAGCAGCCCACTCGGGGAGGGTTCAGGATCACCCCTCCACTTT. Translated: CASSPLGEGSGSPLHF.

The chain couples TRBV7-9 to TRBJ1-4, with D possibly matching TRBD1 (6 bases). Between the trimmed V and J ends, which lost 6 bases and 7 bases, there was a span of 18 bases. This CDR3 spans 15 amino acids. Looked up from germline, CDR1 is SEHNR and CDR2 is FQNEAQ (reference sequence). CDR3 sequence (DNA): TGTGCCAGCAGTCGAGGACAGACAGATAGTGAAAAACTGTTTTTT. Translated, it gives CASSRGQTDSEKLFF.

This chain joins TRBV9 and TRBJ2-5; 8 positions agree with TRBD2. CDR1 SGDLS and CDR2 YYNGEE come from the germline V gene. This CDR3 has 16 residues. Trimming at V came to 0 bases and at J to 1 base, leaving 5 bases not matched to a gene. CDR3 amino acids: CASSVGSSGRQETQYF. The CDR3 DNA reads TGTGCCAGCAGCGTAGGGTCTAGCGGGCGCCAAGAGACCCAGTACTTC.

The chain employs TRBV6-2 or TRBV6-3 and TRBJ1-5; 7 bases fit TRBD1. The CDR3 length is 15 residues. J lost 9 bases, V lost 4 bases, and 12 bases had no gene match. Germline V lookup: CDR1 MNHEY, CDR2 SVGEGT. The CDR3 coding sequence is TGTGCCAGCAGTTCCCTCTACAGGGGCTTTCGGCCCCAGCATTTT. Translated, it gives CASSSLYRGFRPQHF.

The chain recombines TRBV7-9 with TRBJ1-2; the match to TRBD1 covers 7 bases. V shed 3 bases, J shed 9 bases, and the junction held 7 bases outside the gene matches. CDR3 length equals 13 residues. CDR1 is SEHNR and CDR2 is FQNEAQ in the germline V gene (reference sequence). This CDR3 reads CASSFDRVQSYTF. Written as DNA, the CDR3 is TGTGCCAGCAGCTTCGACAGGGTACAGAGCTACACCTTC.

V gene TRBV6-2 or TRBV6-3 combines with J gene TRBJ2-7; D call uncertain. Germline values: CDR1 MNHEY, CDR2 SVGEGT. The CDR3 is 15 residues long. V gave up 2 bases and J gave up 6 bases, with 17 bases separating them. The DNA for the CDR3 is TGTGCCAGCAGTTACGGGCAGGCCCGAGTGGGCGAGCAGTACTTC. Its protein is CASSYGQARVGEQYF.